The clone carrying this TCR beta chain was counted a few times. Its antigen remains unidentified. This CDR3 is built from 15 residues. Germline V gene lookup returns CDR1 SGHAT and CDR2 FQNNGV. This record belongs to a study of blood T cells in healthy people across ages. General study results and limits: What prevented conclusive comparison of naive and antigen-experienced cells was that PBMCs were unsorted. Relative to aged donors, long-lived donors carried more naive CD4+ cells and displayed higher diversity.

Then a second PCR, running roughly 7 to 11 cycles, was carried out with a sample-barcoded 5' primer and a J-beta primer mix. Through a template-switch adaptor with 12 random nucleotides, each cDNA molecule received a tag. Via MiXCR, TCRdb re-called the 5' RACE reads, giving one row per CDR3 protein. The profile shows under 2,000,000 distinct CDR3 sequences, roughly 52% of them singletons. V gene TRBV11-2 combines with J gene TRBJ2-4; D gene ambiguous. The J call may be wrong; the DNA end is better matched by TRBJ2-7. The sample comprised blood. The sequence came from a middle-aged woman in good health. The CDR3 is CASSSRPGPIGEQYF. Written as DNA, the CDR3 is TGTGCCAGCAGCTCACGACCGGGTCCGATCGGCGAGCAGTACTTC.